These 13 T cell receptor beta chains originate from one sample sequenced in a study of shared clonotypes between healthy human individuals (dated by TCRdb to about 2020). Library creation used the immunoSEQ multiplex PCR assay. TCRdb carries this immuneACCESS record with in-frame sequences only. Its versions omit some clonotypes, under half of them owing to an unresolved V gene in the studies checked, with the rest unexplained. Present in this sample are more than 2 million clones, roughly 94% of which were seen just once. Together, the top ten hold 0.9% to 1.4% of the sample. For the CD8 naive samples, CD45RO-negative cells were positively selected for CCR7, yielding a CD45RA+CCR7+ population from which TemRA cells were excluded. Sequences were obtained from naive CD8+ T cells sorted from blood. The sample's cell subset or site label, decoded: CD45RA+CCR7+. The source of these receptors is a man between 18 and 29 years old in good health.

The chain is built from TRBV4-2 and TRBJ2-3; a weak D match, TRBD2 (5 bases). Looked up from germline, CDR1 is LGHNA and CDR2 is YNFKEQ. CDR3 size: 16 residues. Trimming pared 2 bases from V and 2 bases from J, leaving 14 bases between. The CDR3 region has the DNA TGTGCCAGCAGCCAAAGAGAAGGAGGAGACACAGATACGCAGTATTTT. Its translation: CASSQREGGDTDTQYF.

The CDR3: CASSPADRVENTIYF. The DNA of the CDR3 is TGTGCCAGCAGCCCCGCGGACAGGGTGGAGAACACCATATATTTT. The chain couples TRBV9 to TRBJ1-3; 8 nucleotides agree with TRBD1. V lost 4 bases to trimming and J lost 7 bases; unmatched junction nucleotides: 10. CDR1 is SGDLS, CDR2 YYNGEE, per germline. The CDR3 consists of 15 residues.

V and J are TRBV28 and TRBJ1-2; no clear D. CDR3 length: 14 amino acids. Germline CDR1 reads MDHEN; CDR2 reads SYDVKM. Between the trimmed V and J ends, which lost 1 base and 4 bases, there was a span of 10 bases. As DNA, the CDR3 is TGTGCCAGCAGTTTATTCCGGGGTAGCTATGGCTACACCTTC. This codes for CASSLFRGSYGYTF.

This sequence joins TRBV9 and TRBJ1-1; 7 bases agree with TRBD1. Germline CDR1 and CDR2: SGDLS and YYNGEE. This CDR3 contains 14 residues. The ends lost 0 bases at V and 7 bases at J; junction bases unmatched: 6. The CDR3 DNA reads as TGTGCCAGCAGCGTAGTAGGGGGCCAGGGTGAAGCTTTCTTT. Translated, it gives CASSVVGGQGEAFF.

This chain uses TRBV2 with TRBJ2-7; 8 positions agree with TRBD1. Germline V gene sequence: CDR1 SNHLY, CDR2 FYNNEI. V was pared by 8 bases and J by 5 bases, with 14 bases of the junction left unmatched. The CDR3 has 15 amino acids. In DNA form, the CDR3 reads TGTGCCAGCCCGATTACGGCCAGGGGGCTCGACGAGCAGTACTTC. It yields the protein CASPITARGLDEQYF. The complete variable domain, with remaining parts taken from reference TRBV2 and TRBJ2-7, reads EPEVTQTPSHQVTQMGQEVILRCVPISNHLYFYWYRQILGQKVEFLVSFYNNEISEKSEIFDDQFSVERPDGSNFTLKIRSTKLEDSAMYFCASPITARGLDEQYFGPGTRLTVT.

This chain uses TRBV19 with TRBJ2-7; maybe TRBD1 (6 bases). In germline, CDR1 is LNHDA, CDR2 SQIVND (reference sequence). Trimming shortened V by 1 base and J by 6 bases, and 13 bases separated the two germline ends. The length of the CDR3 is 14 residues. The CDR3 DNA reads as TGTGCCAGTAGTATAGCAGGGGAGTCCGCCGAGCAGTACTTC. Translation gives CASSIAGESAEQYF.

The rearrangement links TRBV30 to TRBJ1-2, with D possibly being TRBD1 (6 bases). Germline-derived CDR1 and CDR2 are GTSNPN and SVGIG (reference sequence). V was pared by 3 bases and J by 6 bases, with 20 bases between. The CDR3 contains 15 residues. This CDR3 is CAWRRRGDGVDGYTF. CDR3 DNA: TGTGCCTGGAGGAGAAGGGGGGACGGGGTAGATGGCTACACCTTC.

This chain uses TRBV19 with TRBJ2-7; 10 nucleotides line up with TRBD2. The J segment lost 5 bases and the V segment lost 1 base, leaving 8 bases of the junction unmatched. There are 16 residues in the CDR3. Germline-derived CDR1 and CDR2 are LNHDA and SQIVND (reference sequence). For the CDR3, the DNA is TGTGCCAGTAGTATAGCGGCTAGCGGGGGTATCAACGAGCAGTACTTC. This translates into CASSIAASGGINEQYF.

This CDR3 is CASSLGWNTGELFF. The CDR3 DNA follows: TGTGCCAGCAGCTTGGGCTGGAACACCGGGGAGCTGTTTTTT. The V and J genes are TRBV5-5 and TRBJ2-2; D uncertain. Germline V gene data show CDR1 as SGHKS and CDR2 as YYEKEE (reference sequence). V was cut by 0 bases and J by 1 base, with 4 bases left in between. CDR3 length: 14 amino acids.

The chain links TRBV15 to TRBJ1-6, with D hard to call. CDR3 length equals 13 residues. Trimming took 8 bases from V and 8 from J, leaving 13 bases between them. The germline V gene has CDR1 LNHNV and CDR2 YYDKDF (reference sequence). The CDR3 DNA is TGTGCCACCTCTGACGGTGCCTATTCACCCCTCCACTTT. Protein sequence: CATSDGAYSPLHF.

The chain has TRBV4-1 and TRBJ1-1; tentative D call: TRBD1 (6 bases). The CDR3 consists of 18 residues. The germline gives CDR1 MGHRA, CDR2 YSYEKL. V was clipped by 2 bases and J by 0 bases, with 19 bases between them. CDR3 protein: CASSQPPRAGAMNTEAFF. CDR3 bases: TGCGCCAGCAGCCAACCACCTCGGGCAGGGGCTATGAACACTGAAGCTTTCTTT.

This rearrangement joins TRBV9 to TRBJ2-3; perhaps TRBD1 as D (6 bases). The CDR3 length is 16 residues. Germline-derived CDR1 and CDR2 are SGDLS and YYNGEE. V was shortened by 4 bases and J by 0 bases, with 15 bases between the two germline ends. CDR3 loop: CASSPSPDSSTDTQYF. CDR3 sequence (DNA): TGTGCCAGCAGCCCCAGTCCGGACAGTAGCACAGATACGCAGTATTTT. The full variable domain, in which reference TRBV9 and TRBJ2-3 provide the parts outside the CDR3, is DSGVTQTPKHLITATGQRVTLRCSPRSGDLSVYWYQQSLDQGLQFLIQYYNGEERAKGNILERFSAQQFPDLHSELNLSSLELGDSALYFCASSPSPDSSTDTQYFGPGTRLTVL.

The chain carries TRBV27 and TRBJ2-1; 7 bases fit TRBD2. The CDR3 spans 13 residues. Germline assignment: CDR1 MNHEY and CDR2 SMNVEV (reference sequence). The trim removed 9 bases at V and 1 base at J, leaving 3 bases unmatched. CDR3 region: CASRRGSYNEQFF. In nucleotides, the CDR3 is TGTGCCAGTCGGCGGGGGTCCTACAATGAGCAGTTCTTC.